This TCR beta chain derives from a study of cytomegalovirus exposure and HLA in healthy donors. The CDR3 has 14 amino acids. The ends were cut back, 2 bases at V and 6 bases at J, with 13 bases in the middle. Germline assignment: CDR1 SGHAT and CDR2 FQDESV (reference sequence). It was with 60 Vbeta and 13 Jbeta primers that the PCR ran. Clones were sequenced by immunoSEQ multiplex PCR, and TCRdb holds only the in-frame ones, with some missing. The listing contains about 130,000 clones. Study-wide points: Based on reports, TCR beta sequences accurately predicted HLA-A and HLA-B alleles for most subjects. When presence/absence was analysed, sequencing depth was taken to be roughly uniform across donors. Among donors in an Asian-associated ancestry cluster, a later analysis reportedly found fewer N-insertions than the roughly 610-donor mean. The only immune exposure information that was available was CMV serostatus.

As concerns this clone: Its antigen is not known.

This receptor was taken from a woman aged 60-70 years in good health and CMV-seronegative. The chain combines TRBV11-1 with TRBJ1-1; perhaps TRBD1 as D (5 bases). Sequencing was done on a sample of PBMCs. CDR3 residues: CASSLYAGSAEAFF. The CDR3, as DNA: TGTGCCAGCAGCTTATATGCAGGGTCTGCTGAAGCTTTCTTT.